This TCR beta chain is from a study of vaccination and CD4 T cells after COVID-19. From germline, CDR1 is DFQATT and CDR2 SNEGSKA (reference sequence). V was clipped by 3 bases and J by 2 bases; unmatched bases: 3. The CDR3 is 13 residues long. Documented treatment: approximately nine-day PBMC culture with coronavirus spike peptide pools or control peptides (ViraFEST assay). PCR tests turned positive between March and December 2020, before US Alpha, Beta and Delta variants. This clonotype is medium-sized by share. Its antigen remains unidentified. Cultured CD4+ T-cell DNA underwent Oncomine TCR Beta short-read sequencing. TCRdb passed the PCR reads through MiXCR, listing each CDR3 protein once. The profile shows about 20,000 distinct CDR3 sequences, about 23% of them singletons.

Sample: cultured CD4+ T cells from blood. The TCR was taken from a human donor with COVID-19. J is TRBJ1-2 and V is TRBV20-1; 7 nucleotides agree with TRBD1. The CDR3 loop reads CSASDRENYGYTF. Here the CDR3 DNA reads TGCAGTGCTAGCGACAGGGAAAACTATGGCTACACCTTC.